This T cell receptor beta chain was sequenced during a study of blood T cell repertoires in COVID-19. The CDR3 is 16 amino acids. Trimming cost V 2 bases and J 4 bases, with 15 bases left between them. Germline CDR1 and CDR2: SGHVS and FQNEAQ. Generated by immunoSEQ multiplex PCR, the TCRdb table keeps only in-frame clones and is missing some. The data show some 300,000 clones, around 90% seen once. V is TRBV7-8 and J is TRBJ1-5; TRBD1 is a possible D gene (6 bases). The sequence was collected from a woman between 50 and 59 years old with COVID-19, enrolled during active disease. The sequenced material came from peripheral blood. DNA of the CDR3: TGTGCCAGCAGCTTATTGCTCAGGGGCGTAAATCAGCCCCAGCATTTT. It is translated as CASSLLLRGVNQPQHF.